The clone carrying this T cell receptor beta chain was recorded only once. Antigen unknown. Assay: immunoSEQ multiplex PCR; the TCRdb copy retains only in-frame clones and omits some. This sample has about 280,000 clones, with roughly 88% found just once. This record comes from a study of cytomegalovirus exposure and HLA in healthy donors. Study outcomes and limitations: Cytomegalovirus association was listed for about 170 TCR beta chains. Whilst most TCR sequences proved rare, a subset of public TCRs occurred across many donors. In vitro work confirmed that a few CMV-associated chains recognize CMV antigens. Reportedly, diagnosis of cytomegalovirus status by the classifier showed high specificity and sensitivity.

CDR3 length: 13 amino acids. CDR1 LNHDA and CDR2 SQIVND come from the germline V gene (reference sequence). V was pared by 2 bases and J by 3 bases, with 1 base of the junction left unmatched. V usage is TRBV19 and J usage is TRBJ2-7; 7 bases agree with TRBD1. Input material: PBMCs. This TCR came from a woman in her late teens or twenties in good health and CMV-seronegative. In nucleotides, the CDR3 is TGTGCCAGTAGTATAAGGGACAGCTACGAGCAGTACTTC. This sequence encodes CASSIRDSYEQYF.